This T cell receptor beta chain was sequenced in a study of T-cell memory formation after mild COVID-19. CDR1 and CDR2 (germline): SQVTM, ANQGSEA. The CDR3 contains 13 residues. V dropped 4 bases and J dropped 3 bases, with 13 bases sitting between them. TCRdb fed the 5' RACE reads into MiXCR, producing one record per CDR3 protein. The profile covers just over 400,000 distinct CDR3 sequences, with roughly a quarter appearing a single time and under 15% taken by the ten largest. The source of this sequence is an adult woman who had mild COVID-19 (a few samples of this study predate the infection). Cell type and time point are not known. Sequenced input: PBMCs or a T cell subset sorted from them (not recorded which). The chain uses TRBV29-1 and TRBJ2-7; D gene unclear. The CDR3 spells CSVAPRQVYEQYF. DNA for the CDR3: TGCAGCGTTGCCCCCCGGCAGGTCTACGAGCAGTACTTC.